Below, one T cell receptor (beta chain) is given with its context. Its cognate antigen is unknown. Vbeta (60) and Jbeta (13) primers were used in the PCR. Authors' processing steps: Approximately 9.9 million shared chains were among the approximately 80 million unique TCR beta chains that a later analysis counted. Method: immunoSEQ multiplex PCR; TCRdb's copy keeps in-frame clones and lacks some. From that table come the V and J calls and clone size; the DNA was used to work out D and trimming. Among about 96,000 clones listed, roughly three fifths were seen once. This entry comes from a study of cytomegalovirus exposure and HLA in healthy donors. General observations from the study: A later analysis found that most CMV-associated TCR beta chains appeared HLA-restricted.

This clonotype was obtained from a man in his fifties or sixties in good health and CMV-seronegative. The sequenced sample was PBMCs.

This CDR3 is CASSPTLFSAAQDEQFF. The CDR3, as DNA: TGTGCCAGCTCTCCAACTCTGTTTAGCGCGGCCCAGGATGAGCAGTTCTTC. The chain is built from TRBV5-6 and TRBJ2-1; the D gene is possibly TRBD2 (5 bases). The germline V gene has CDR1 SGHDT and CDR2 YYEEEE. Trimming shortened V by 7 bases and J by 8 bases, and 28 bases separated the two germline ends. CDR3 length equals 17 residues. The full variable domain, rest sourced from reference TRBV5-6 and TRBJ2-1, is DAGVTQSPTHLIKTRGQQVTLRCSPKSGHDTVSWYQQALGQGPQFIFQYYEEEERQRGNFPDRFSGHQFPNYSSELNVNALLLGDSALYLCASSPTLFSAAQDEQFFGPGTRLTVL.